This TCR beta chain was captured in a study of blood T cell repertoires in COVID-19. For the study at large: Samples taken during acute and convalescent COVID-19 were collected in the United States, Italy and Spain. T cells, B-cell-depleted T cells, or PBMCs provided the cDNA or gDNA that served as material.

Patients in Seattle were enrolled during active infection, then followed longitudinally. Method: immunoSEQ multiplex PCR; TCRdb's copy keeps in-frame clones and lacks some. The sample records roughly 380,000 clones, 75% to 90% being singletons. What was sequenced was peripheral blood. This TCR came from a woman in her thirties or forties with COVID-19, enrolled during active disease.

CDR3 in amino acids: CASSSNGNTIYF. The CDR3 region has the DNA TGTGCCAGCAGTTCAAATGGAAACACCATATATTTT. V gene TRBV6-6 combines with J gene TRBJ1-3, with no clear D. Germline CDR1 and CDR2: MNHNY and SVGAGI (reference sequence). V lost 4 bases and J lost 3, with 4 bases in between. The CDR3 has 12 residues.